This T cell receptor (beta chain) was sequenced during a study of T cell responses to AZD1222 COVID-19 vaccine. As concerns this clone: What it binds is unknown.

TCRdb's table, derived via immunoSEQ multiplex PCR, lists solely in-frame clones and lacks some. This sample has roughly 270,000 clones, with 94% found just once. The CDR3 is 14 amino acids. Trimming removed 4 bases from V and 2 bases from J; junction bases left unmatched: 5. Germline-derived CDR1 and CDR2 are SGHNT and YYREEE (reference sequence). Study-wide findings and caveats: Close to half of spike-specific TCRs reportedly recognize unmutated variant regions.

Sequencing used peripheral blood, obtained 28 days after the second AZD1222 dose. The chain uses TRBV5-4 and TRBJ2-5; 7 nucleotides agree with TRBD2. The sequence derives from an adult who received the AZD1222 COVID-19 vaccine. CDR3 sequence (DNA): TGTGCCAGCAGCGGGGGGGACTGGCAAGAGACCCAGTACTTC. It yields the protein CASSGGDWQETQYF.